The sequence of this T cell receptor beta chain was determined in a study of T cell clusters in autoimmune cytopenias (dated by TCRdb to between 2018 and 2020). The study in broad terms: Of the roughly 44 healthy donor controls, over 20 were female, and the group had a mean age of 56 years and a median age of about 62 years. Autoimmune hepatitis repertoires were compared with those of about two dozen age- and sex-matched healthy donors. TRB sequencing reached a median depth of 51,575 reads per sample and yielded a median of about 2,400 distinct TRB clonotypes per sample. For primary cytopenia, 25 to 30 age-matched healthy donors were used as controls, and for secondary cytopenia, roughly 14 age-matched CLL patients were used as controls. The study aimed to test whether autoimmune cytopenia patients carry a disease-specific immune repertoire signature usable as a blood-based biomarker. Alongside healthy, CLL and autoimmune hepatitis controls, autoimmune cytopenia patients had their peripheral blood TRB and IGH repertoires sequenced at active disease and again during treatment follow-up.

This clonotype is medium-sized (0.01 to 0.1%) as judged by frequency; no count is noted. Its antigen is currently not known. The research as a whole found: Shifts in the TRB repertoire, including less even repertoires in secondary cytopenia and CLL, were mostly a reflection of lymphoma bias and not of autoimmunity. The T cell clusters were defined in silico only, and their functional role remained to be validated experimentally. The GLIPH analysis suggested a lack of physiological T cell clusters in primary autoimmune cytopenia patients, since a few dozen clusters were exclusive to healthy donors whereas approximately 16 were exclusive to patients. In the comparison of secondary cytopenia with CLL, no cluster-lack signature showed up, apparently because the dominant lymphoma-associated repertoire masked the signature. Compared with active autoimmune hepatitis patients, healthy donors had almost three times as many exclusive TRB clusters, a finding consistent with an autoimmunity-wide signature.

Per sample, around 0.25 ug of peripheral blood genomic DNA, about 38,000 genome equivalents, was used for TRB amplification. TRB rearrangements were amplified by multiplex PCR following a touch-down protocol, with the TRB-A and TRB-B primer pools mixed in one tube. Illumina adapters and sample indices were attached to the amplicons through two consecutive PCR reactions using Phusion HS II polymerase. Amplicons were gel-purified with the NucleoSpin Gel and PCR Clean-up kit, then quantified by Qubit and quality-checked on an Agilent 2100 Bioanalyzer. Sequencing of the libraries was done on an Illumina MiSeq with 600-cycle, single-indexed, paired-end runs. Turning to the authors' computational methods: Alignment and assembly of TRB reads were performed with MiXCR version 2.1.12 and the default MiXCR reference library. Each unique CDR3 nucleotide sequence defined a clone, and only productive sequences with at least two reads were analysed. Repertoire diversity was assessed by alpha-parameterized diversity profiles (alpha 0 to 5), including Shannon (alpha 1) and Simpson (alpha 2) indices, computed with an R script. The tcR package was used to compute combinatorial TRB VJ usage, which was then compared between cohorts by principal component analysis with ade4. Using GLIPH, TCRbeta CDR3s were clustered on pairs of cohorts matched for age and read depth, and a Wilcoxon test was used to compare cluster frequencies. After TCRdb reprocessed the reads, each CDR3 protein sequence was kept as one row, without DNA. Here the V and J calls rest on TCRdb's processing, not on the authors' analysis. The sample's records list 10,000 to 11,000 distinct CDR3 sequences. The ten largest clones take up 4% to 5.5% of the sample.

There are 15 amino acids in the CDR3, from cysteine to phenylalanine inclusive. No DNA sequence was recorded. The germline V gene specifies SGHTA as CDR1 and FQGNSA as CDR2. These same data were also listed under a study on T cell repertoires in aging, cancer and after chemotherapy. The second paper states: The donors fell into six age groups ranging from 30 or younger to 70 or older, and each group had at least three individuals. Control TCR repertoires from healthy donors were recorded across several months to years, and re-sampling revealed clear clonal overlap. The complete dataset included some 9 million TCR reads. Compared with age-matched healthy donors, untreated patients with hematological or solid cancers had significantly lower TCR diversity and higher clonality in blood. In healthy donors, the decline in TCR diversity with age was mainly explained by loss of richness, whereas in cancer patients loss of evenness was also found to contribute. In both cancer cohorts, median generation probability rose over the chemotherapy interval, which suggests that the repertoire was reconstituted through rebound thymic output. The authors noted that the repertoire data do not allow conclusions about immunological memory after chemotherapy. To look at immunoaging and at how T cells reconstitute after chemotherapy, the study profiled TCR beta repertoires in peripheral blood from both healthy donors and cancer patients. Alongside 95 to 100 healthy donors serving as a reference group, the cohort included some 220 cancer patients, of whom approximately 94 had hematological cancers and around 120 had solid cancers. MiXCR versions 2.12 and 3.0.5 were used to process TRB sequences. Repertoire metrics included Shannon diversity, evenness, clonality (one minus evenness), and alpha-parameterized diversity profiles from alpha 0 to 5. The IGoR algorithm was used to calculate generation probabilities for clones in the paired samples taken before and after chemotherapy.

This clonotype originated in a human donor in good health. The V and J segments used are TRBV7-2 and TRBJ2-1; TCRdb gives TRBD2 as the D gene, but with no DNA this cannot be confirmed. Sequencing was performed on peripheral blood. The CDR3 protein is CASSLGYSSVNEQFF.